These T cell receptor beta chains were read from a single sample in a study of Ad26.COV2.S vaccination and SARS-CoV-2 variants. Profiling relied on immunoSEQ multiplex PCR, and the TCRdb table lists in-frame clones only, not all of them. Here the sample spans about 350,000 clones, about 85% being singletons. Material: peripheral blood, obtained in a trial of Ad26.COV2.S vaccine versus placebo. The receptors derive from a person between 18 and 60 years old who received the Ad26.COV2.S COVID-19 vaccine or a placebo. Both conserved end residues are part of each CDR3. A D gene is named only where the DNA matches it firmly. Part of the rows lack a size; the others show once, few, many or a class for expanded clones.

.,TRBV5-4,TRBD2,TRBJ2-1,CASSLAVAGRDEQFF,TGTGCCAGCAGCTTGGCTGTAGCGGGAAGGGATGAGCAGTTCTTC
few,TRBV6-5,TRBD1,TRBJ2-3,CASRVQGALTDTQYF,TGTGCCAGCAGAGTACAGGGGGCGCTGACAGATACGCAGTATTTT
.,TRBV28,.,TRBJ2-3,CVIATPLTQYF,TGTGTCATAGCGACTCCCCTTACGCAGTATTTT
.,TRBV19,.,TRBJ2-3,CASSIQTGLLTDTQYF,TGTGCCAGTAGTATCCAGACAGGTTTACTCACAGATACGCAGTATTTT
.,TRBV7-9,TRBD1,TRBJ2-7,CASSSTQGYSYEQYF,TGTGCCAGCAGCTCAACACAGGGGTACTCCTACGAGCAGTACTTC
.,TRBV2,.,TRBJ2-5,CASSEGKTQYF,TGTGCCAGCAGTGAAGGGAAGACCCAGTACTTC
.,TRBV21-1,.,TRBJ2-5,CASTQADQETQYF,TGTGCCAGCACCCAAGCGGATCAAGAGACCCAGTACTTC
.,TRBV7-8,.,TRBJ2-3,CASSLARAVTDTQYF,TGTGCCAGCAGCTTAGCTAGGGCGGTCACAGATACGCAGTATTTT
.,TRBV20-1,.,TRBJ2-7,CSASWPSDEQYF,TGCAGTGCTAGTTGGCCGTCCGACGAGCAGTACTTC
.,TRBV5-4,TRBD1,TRBJ2-1,CAGTIWDRRENEQFF,TGTGCCGGAACGATATGGGACAGAAGGGAAAATGAGCAGTTCTTC
once,TRBV18,.,TRBJ2-5,CASSPAAGASETQYF,TGTGCCAGCTCACCAGCGGCAGGGGCCAGCGAGACCCAGTACTTC
.,TRBV7-2,TRBD2,TRBJ2-3,CASSTLAGGGTDTQYF,TGTGCCAGCAGCACCTTAGCGGGGGGCGGCACAGATACGCAGTATTTT
.,TRBV6-5,.,TRBJ1-4,CASRRTVGEKLFF,TGTGCCAGCAGGCGGACAGTCGGTGAAAAACTGTTTTTT
many,TRBV9,.,TRBJ1-3,CASSVSDPSPGNTIYF,TGTGCCAGCAGCGTGAGTGATCCCTCACCTGGAAACACCATATATTTT
.,TRBV19,.,TRBJ1-2,CASRAGFGNYGYTF,TGTGCCAGTAGGGCGGGGTTCGGCAACTATGGCTACACCTTC
once,TRBV23-1,.,TRBJ2-7,CASSQSVQAGWEQYF,TGCGCCAGCAGTCAATCTGTGCAGGCCGGGTGGGAGCAGTACTTC
few,TRBV5-4,.,TRBJ1-1,CASSHFSEENTEAFF,TGTGCCAGCAGCCACTTTTCGGAGGAGAACACTGAAGCTTTCTTT
.,TRBV4-3,.,TRBJ2-7,CASSQDFLGGFYEQYF,TGCGCCAGCAGCCAAGATTTCCTAGGAGGGTTCTACGAGCAGTACTTC
.,TRBV13,.,TRBJ2-1,CASSLPTGASSYNEQFF,TGTGCCAGCAGCCTCCCGACGGGCGCAAGCTCCTACAATGAGCAGTTCTTC
.,TRBV6-5,.,TRBJ1-6,CASSWEYNSPLHF,TGTGCCAGCAGTTGGGAATATAATTCACCCCTCCACTTT
.,TRBV5-1,TRBD2,TRBJ2-1,CASSSTSGGYNEQFF,TGCGCCAGCAGCTCGACTAGCGGGGGGTACAATGAGCAGTTCTTC
once,TRBV28,TRBD1,TRBJ2-2,CASSSTGTGFTGELFF,TGTGCCAGCAGCTCGACCGGGACAGGGTTCACCGGGGAGCTGTTTTTT
.,TRBV2,.,TRBJ1-4,CASRLEHTPNEKLFF,TGTGCCAGCAGACTAGAACATACCCCTAATGAAAAACTGTTTTTT
.,TRBV10-1,.,TRBJ1-1,CASSGWLRTASEAFF,TGCGCCAGCAGTGGTTGGCTCAGGACAGCTTCTGAAGCTTTCTTT
.,TRBV29-1,TRBD1,TRBJ1-1,CSVTGTANTEAFF,TGCAGCGTCACCGGGACAGCGAACACTGAAGCTTTCTTT
few,TRBV30,TRBD1,TRBJ1-2,CATHRGHGYTF,TGTGCTACGCACAGGGGGCACGGCTACACCTTC
few,TRBV11-2,.,TRBJ2-7,CASSLYTAYEQYF,TGTGCCAGCAGCTTGTACACCGCCTACGAGCAGTACTTC
.,TRBV3-1/TRBV3-2,.,TRBJ2-7,CASSQGGAYEQYF,TGTGCCAGCAGCCAAGGGGGGGCCTACGAGCAGTACTTC
.,TRBV5-1,TRBD1,TRBJ1-1,CASSGTGIVTEAFF,TGCGCCAGCAGCGGGACAGGGATCGTCACTGAAGCTTTCTTT
.,TRBV15,.,TRBJ2-4,CATSREAPGVNIQYF,TGTGCCACCAGCAGGGAGGCGCCGGGGGTAAACATTCAGTACTTC
.,TRBV5-1,.,TRBJ2-2,CASSQKVVGNTGELFF,TGCGCCAGCAGCCAGAAGGTGGTTGGAAACACCGGGGAGCTGTTTTTT
.,TRBV7-6,.,TRBJ1-1,CASSPRAGRNTEAFF,TGTGCCAGCAGCCCCAGAGCAGGACGGAACACTGAAGCTTTCTTT
.,TRBV7-8,.,TRBJ1-2,CASSSRGQSGYTF,TGTGCCAGCAGCTCCCGTGGGCAGTCTGGCTACACCTTC
once,TRBV12-3/TRBV12-4,.,TRBJ2-7,CASSGPGSYEQYF,TGTGCCAGCAGCGGACCCGGCTCCTACGAGCAGTACTTC
.,TRBV5-1,.,TRBJ1-4,CASSPQWGEKLFF,TGCGCCAGCAGCCCCCAGTGGGGGGAAAAACTGTTTTTT
.,TRBV3-1/TRBV3-2,.,TRBJ2-5,CASSQVVHYGEETQYF,TGTGCCAGCAGCCAAGTTGTGCACTACGGCGAAGAGACCCAGTACTTC
.,TRBV5-1,TRBD1,TRBJ1-4,CASSLEGTGDEKLFF,TGCGCCAGCAGCTTGGAGGGGACAGGGGATGAAAAACTGTTTTTT